The 22 T cell receptor beta chains given below trace back to one sample, sequenced in a study of brain T cells in children with intractable seizures. This table comes from immunoSEQ multiplex PCR, and its TCRdb copy is limited to in-frame clones, with some not included. The sample contains fewer than 80,000 clones, 95% to 97% of which appear only once. The source material was peripheral blood, sampled at surgery. These receptors were obtained from a boy under two years old with focal cortical dysplasia and intractable seizures.

The V call is TRBV4-3, the J call TRBJ2-7, with D unresolved. The CDR3 is 15 amino acids. Germline V gene data show CDR1 as LGHNA and CDR2 as YSLEER. Trimming pared 0 bases from V and 3 bases from J, leaving 12 bases between. The CDR3 here is CASSQEFRVGYEQYF. The CDR3 bases are TGCGCCAGCAGCCAAGAATTCCGGGTGGGCTACGAGCAGTACTTC.

In DNA, the CDR3 is TGTGCCAGCAGTTATAGGGCGTGGAACACTGAAGCTTTCTTT. This codes for CASSYRAWNTEAFF. The chain is built from TRBV6-5 and TRBJ1-1; D is uncertain. Trimming took 3 bases from V and 1 from J, leaving 9 bases between them. This CDR3 comprises 14 residues. Germline lookup yields CDR1 MNHEY and CDR2 SVGAGI.

The V and J genes are TRBV27 and TRBJ2-1; perhaps TRBD2 as D (6 bases). This CDR3 contains 15 residues. CDR1 and CDR2 (germline): MNHEY, SMNVEV (reference sequence). The germline V and J ends were trimmed by 7 bases and 9 bases, with 22 bases remaining between them. The CDR3 DNA sequence: TGTGCCAGCACCCCGATCGGGGGAAGGGAGCGTGAGCAGTTCTTC. This gives the protein CASTPIGGREREQFF.

This sequence joins TRBV3-1 (or the pseudogene TRBV3-2) and TRBJ2-1; 11 nucleotides align to TRBD2. With V trimmed by 2 bases and J by 4 bases, 19 bases remained unmatched. This CDR3 has 21 amino acids. The germline V gene has CDR1 LGHDT and CDR2 YNNKEL (reference sequence). CDR3 DNA sequence: TGTGCCAGCAGCCAACCGTTCTTCCGGGACACCTCTAGCGGGAGGTACAATGAGCAGTTCTTC. Translating gives CASSQPFFRDTSSGRYNEQFF.

The chain combines TRBV3-1 (or the pseudogene TRBV3-2) with TRBJ2-5; the match to TRBD2 covers 7 bases. The CDR3 contains 15 residues. V gave up 6 bases and J gave up 3 bases; unmatched junction bases: 10. Germline assignment: CDR1 LGHDT and CDR2 YNNKEL (reference sequence). Here the CDR3 reads CASSRIQGGEETQYF. The CDR3 DNA follows: TGTGCCAGCAGTCGTATCCAGGGAGGGGAAGAGACCCAGTACTTC.

The chain recombines TRBV5-1 with TRBJ2-1, with a tentative D call TRBD2 (6 bases). The CDR3 is 17 residues long. V lost 0 bases, J lost 4 bases, and 17 bases lay in between. Germline V gene data show CDR1 as SGHRS and CDR2 as YFSETQ. The CDR3 DNA follows: TGCGCCAGCAGCTTGGACCCCCCTGGCGGGGAATACAATGAGCAGTTCTTC. Its protein is CASSLDPPGGEYNEQFF. Together with reference TRBV5-1 and TRBJ2-1, the CDR3 gives the full variable domain: KAGVTQTPRYLIKTRGQQVTLSCSPISGHRSVSWYQQTPGQGLQFLFEYFSETQRNKGNFPGRFSGRQFSNSRSEMNVSTLELGDSALYLCASSLDPPGGEYNEQFFGPGTRLTVL.

In its sample, this clone was seen once. This sequence joins TRBV6-6 and TRBJ2-7; TRBD1 is a possible D gene (5 bases). Germline V gene data show CDR1 as MNHNY and CDR2 as SVGAGI (reference sequence). CDR3 length: 14 amino acids. V gave up 0 bases and J gave up 0 bases, with 6 bases separating them. The CDR3 coding sequence is TGTGCCAGCAGTTACTCCCAGGGCTCCTACGAGCAGTACTTC. Its protein product is CASSYSQGSYEQYF.

The chain joins TRBV29-1 to TRBJ2-1, with a weak D call TRBD1 (5 bases). With 0 bases removed from V and 5 bases from J, the gap between germline ends came to 5 bases. CDR1 and CDR2 from the germline V gene are SQVTM and ANQGSEA. CDR3 length: 12 residues. CDR3 coding DNA: TGCAGCGTTGAAGAGGGGCACAATGAGCAGTTCTTC. It specifies CSVEEGHNEQFF.

The rearrangement uses TRBV18 and TRBJ2-5; TRBD2 is a possible D gene (6 bases). In germline, CDR1 is KGHSH, CDR2 LQKENI. Deletions cut 5 bases from V and 1 base from J, with 11 bases between. The CDR3 has 14 amino acids. CDR3 loop: CASSSRDSQETQYF. CDR3 bases: TGTGCCAGCTCATCCCGGGACTCCCAAGAGACCCAGTACTTC. Based on the CDR3 plus reference TRBV18 and TRBJ2-5, the full variable domain is NAGVMQNPRHLVRRRGQEARLRCSPMKGHSHVYWYRQLPEEGLKFMVYLQKENIIDESGMPKERFSAEFPKEGPSILRIQQVVRGDSAAYFCASSSRDSQETQYFGPGTRLLVL.

The rearrangement joins TRBV5-4 to TRBJ2-3; 7 bases agree with TRBD2. This CDR3 contains 15 residues. CDR1 and CDR2 from the germline V gene are SGHNT and YYREEE (reference sequence). With V trimmed by 3 bases and J by 0 bases, 4 bases remained unmatched. The DNA of the CDR3 is TGTGCCAGCAGCTGGCGGCGGGGGAGCACAGATACGCAGTATTTT. Amino acid sequence: CASSWRRGSTDTQYF.

The chain employs TRBV7-9 and TRBJ2-3, with D unresolved. This CDR3 has 14 amino acids. The germline gives CDR1 SEHNR, CDR2 FQNEAQ (reference sequence). V shed 1 base and J shed 0 bases, with 5 bases lying between them. This chain's CDR3 is CASSLDPSTDTQYF. The CDR3, as DNA: TGTGCCAGCAGCTTAGATCCCAGCACAGATACGCAGTATTTT.

This clone was observed a handful of times. The CDR3 protein is CASSPNRVYSNQPQHF. DNA of the CDR3: TGTGCCAGCAGCCCCAATCGGGTGTATAGCAATCAGCCCCAGCATTTT. This rearrangement joins TRBV28 to TRBJ1-5; no clear D. The V gene lost 6 bases and the J gene lost 0 bases, with 15 bases spanning the gap. The CDR3 totals 16 residues. CDR1 is MDHEN and CDR2 is SYDVKM in the germline V gene.

The chain couples TRBV11-1 to TRBJ2-3; 9 bases map to TRBD2. V trimming: 5 bases; J trimming: 5 bases; junction bases outside the gene matches: 8. Germline CDR1 is SGHAT and CDR2 is FQDESV (reference sequence). CDR3 length equals 15 residues. The DNA of the CDR3 is TGTGCCAGCAGCCAGGGACTAGCAGGGGGAGATACGCAGTATTTT. Protein: CASSQGLAGGDTQYF. The full variable domain, in which reference TRBV11-1 and TRBJ2-3 provide the parts outside the CDR3, is EAEVAQSPRYKITEKSQAVAFWCDPISGHATLYWYRQILGQGPELLVQFQDESVVDDSQLPKDRFSAERLKGVDSTLKIQPAELGDSAMYLCASSQGLAGGDTQYFGPGTRLTVL.

The genes are TRBV11-2 and TRBJ2-5, with D perhaps TRBD2 (5 bases). Germline V gene sequence: CDR1 SGHAT, CDR2 FQNNGV. V lost 1 base and J lost 7, with 13 bases in between. The CDR3 covers 14 residues. CDR3 coding DNA: TGTGCCAGCAGCTTAGGCCTAGAGGGAGCGACCCAGTACTTC. The encoded protein is CASSLGLEGATQYF.

This sequence joins TRBV5-1 and TRBJ2-3; no clear D gene. This CDR3 has 13 residues. Germline V gene data show CDR1 as SGHRS and CDR2 as YFSETQ. Trimming stripped 1 base from V and 3 bases from J, with 6 bases between. The CDR3 spells CASSLQDTDTQYF. The CDR3 bases are TGCGCCAGCAGCTTGCAGGATACAGATACGCAGTATTTT.

The rearrangement links TRBV28 to TRBJ1-6; D not resolved. Deletions cut 0 bases from V and 6 bases from J, with 9 bases between. The CDR3 spans 15 residues. The germline CDR1 and CDR2 sequences are MDHEN and SYDVKM. The CDR3 protein is CASSLWDPPNSPLHF. The CDR3 DNA sequence: TGTGCCAGCAGTTTATGGGACCCCCCTAATTCACCCCTCCACTTT.

The chain combines TRBV6-5 with TRBJ1-2, with 8 bases identical to TRBD1. CDR1 is MNHEY, CDR2 SVGAGI, per germline. The trim removed 0 bases at V and 6 bases at J, leaving 0 bases unmatched. CDR3 length: 13 residues. The CDR3 DNA reads TGTGCCAGCAGTTACTCGACAGGGGATGGCTACACCTTC. As protein: CASSYSTGDGYTF.

The chain combines TRBV14 with TRBJ2-5; D unresolved. V lost 0 bases and J lost 0, with 5 bases in between. The CDR3 contains 14 residues. In germline, CDR1 is SGHDN, CDR2 FVKESK. CDR3 coding DNA: TGTGCCAGCAGCCAAGATAAGTACCAAGAGACCCAGTACTTC. This translates into CASSQDKYQETQYF.

This chain joins TRBV5-4 and TRBJ1-6; D gene uncertain. V lost 4 bases and J lost 0, with 14 bases in between. Germline CDR1 SGHNT, CDR2 YYREEE (reference sequence). This CDR3 has 17 residues. The CDR3 is CASSPDGPSSYNSPLHF. In DNA form, the CDR3 reads TGTGCCAGCAGCCCGGACGGACCGAGCTCCTATAATTCACCCCTCCACTTT.

V usage is TRBV27 and J usage is TRBJ1-2; D gene uncertain. The CDR3 spans 13 residues. Trimming pared 5 bases from V and 2 bases from J, leaving 9 bases between. CDR1 and CDR2 (germline): MNHEY, SMNVEV (reference sequence). The CDR3 loop reads CASSLTVNYGYTF. CDR3 DNA sequence: TGTGCCAGCAGTCTAACCGTAAACTATGGCTACACCTTC.

This clone came up once. This chain uses TRBV5-1 with TRBJ2-7; TRBD1 agrees at 10 bases. The CDR3 runs to 14 residues. The ends lost 5 bases at V and 5 bases at J; junction bases unmatched: 7. CDR1 SGHRS and CDR2 YFSETQ come from the germline V gene. Here the CDR3 DNA reads TGCGCCAGCAGTCCCGGGACAGGGGCCCACGAGCAGTACTTC. As protein: CASSPGTGAHEQYF.

The V gene is TRBV5-1, the J gene TRBJ2-1; TRBD2 matches at 8 bases. There are 15 residues in the CDR3. Trimming at V came to 6 bases and at J to 5 bases, leaving 10 bases not matched to a gene. Germline V lookup: CDR1 SGHRS, CDR2 YFSETQ. The chain's CDR3 is CASKYPGGPNNEQFF. The CDR3 DNA follows: TGCGCCAGCAAATACCCGGGGGGGCCGAACAATGAGCAGTTCTTC.